A single sample is the source of the 15 T cell receptor beta chains below, sequenced in a study of T cell repertoires in cytomegalovirus infection. TCRdb passed the reads through MiXCR, listing each CDR3 protein once. The sample includes fewer than 950,000 distinct CDR3 sequences, approximately 29% seen only once; the top ten take approximately 13%. No antigen has been identified for these receptors. This specimen was cultured CD8+ T cells from PBMCs, taken from culture after CMV antigen stimulation. The receptors come from a human donor in good health (CMV status not recorded). Some clones in this sample may be carry-over from other donors' samples.

This clonotype was seen only a few times. The rearrangement uses TRBV29-1 and TRBJ2-1; unclear D gene. The V gene lost 5 bases and the J gene lost 5 bases, with 16 bases spanning the gap. This CDR3 has 14 residues. Germline V gene sequence: CDR1 SQVTM, CDR2 ANQGSEA. CDR3 in DNA: TGCAGCGTTTACTTCTCGAAACGAAACAATGAGCAGTTCTTC. Its protein product is CSVYFSKRNNEQFF.

This clonotype was counted many times. V usage is TRBV7-6 and J usage is TRBJ1-1; 9 bases are shared with TRBD1. Germline loops: CDR1 SGHVS, CDR2 FNYEAQ. This CDR3 has 18 residues. Trimming cost V 1 base and J 4 bases; bases outside gene matches: 13. The CDR3 DNA follows: TGTGCCAGCAGCTTAGTGGGAGTGGGGACAGGGTCTTCCACTGAAGCTTTCTTT. Residues: CASSLVGVGTGSSTEAFF.

The chain joins TRBV6-2 or TRBV6-3 to TRBJ2-7; D ambiguous. Germline V gene data show CDR1 as MNHEY and CDR2 as SVGEGT. This CDR3 region has 13 residues. This CDR3 is CATGRDPSYEQYV. The CDR3 DNA follows: TGTGCTACTGGCAGAGACCCTTCCTACGAGCAGTACGTC.

This clonotype was found a few times. The chain has TRBV6-2 or TRBV6-3 and TRBJ1-5; D perhaps matches TRBD1 (6 bases). This CDR3 spans 14 amino acids. Trimming removed 7 bases at V and 5 bases at J, with 15 bases between. Germline lookup yields CDR1 MNHEY and CDR2 SVGEGT. As DNA, the CDR3 is TGTGCCAGCAATTTAGGGACAATCCATCAGCCCCAGCATTTT. Translated: CASNLGTIHQPQHF.

The rearrangement joins TRBV7-2 to TRBJ2-5; D might be TRBD2 (7 bases). The CDR3 is made up of 15 amino acids. Between the trimmed V and J ends, which lost 3 bases and 2 bases, there was a span of 13 bases. The V gene's germline CDR1 is SGHTA and CDR2 FQGNSA. The CDR3 loop reads CASSLWGGQQETQYF. The DNA of the CDR3 is TGTGCCAGCAGCTTGTGGGGGGGGCAACAAGAGACCCAGTACTTC.

About this clonotype itself: A read error is possible here, since a much larger clone lies one base away. The chain employs TRBV7-8 and TRBJ2-2, with 7 positions matching TRBD2. CDR1 and CDR2 from the germline V gene are SGHVS and FQNEAQ. The CDR3 is made up of 17 amino acids. CDR3 amino acids: CASSLEGAGLNTEELFF. The CDR3 region has the DNA TGTGCCAGCAGCTTAGAGGGAGCGGGGCTGAACACCGAGGAGCTGTTTTTT.

This clonotype appeared a few times. The rearrangement joins TRBV11-2 to TRBJ1-4, with 9 bases lining up with TRBD1. The CDR3 is 15 amino acids. V dropped 4 bases and J dropped 2; count of bases not matched to a gene: 2. Germline CDR1 SGHAT, CDR2 FQNNGV. The CDR3 DNA follows: TGTGCCAGCAGCTGGGGACAGGGCACTAATGAAAAACTGTTTTTT. Translating gives CASSWGQGTNEKLFF.

This clonotype was observed a single time. V usage is TRBV11-2 and J usage is TRBJ1-3; D remains ambiguous. With 4 bases removed from V and 0 bases from J, the gap between germline ends came to 10 bases. The CDR3 is 15 residues long. CDR1 is SGHAT, CDR2 FQNNGV, per germline. CDR3 nucleotide sequence: TGTGCCAGCAGCTCCGGGATTTACTCTGGAAACACCATATATTTT. Translation: CASSSGIYSGNTIYF.

The table lists this clonotype with a count of one. In nucleotides, the CDR3 is TGTGCCAGCAGTTCCTACAGGGGGCGAGAAGAGACCCAGTACTTC. Translating gives CASSSYRGREETQYF. The chain joins TRBV25-1 to TRBJ2-5, with TRBD1 matching over 9 bases. Per germline, CDR1 MGHDK and CDR2 SYGVNS. V shed 5 bases, J shed 3 bases, and the junction held 7 bases outside the gene matches. The CDR3 contains 15 residues.

The chain uses TRBV2 and TRBJ2-7; the match to TRBD1 covers 8 bases. The CDR3 is 16 amino acids. V lost 2 bases, J lost 2 bases, and 8 bases stayed unmatched. CDR1 is SNHLY, CDR2 FYNNEI, per germline. In DNA, the CDR3 is TGTGCCAGCAGTGAACCGGGACAGGATCGCCCCTACGAGCAGTACGTC. Translating it yields CASSEPGQDRPYEQYV.

This clonotype was seen a handful of times. The chain carries TRBV18 and TRBJ2-2; a possible D gene is TRBD1 (5 bases). Between the trimmed V and J ends, which lost 5 bases and 5 bases, there was a span of 9 bases. The V gene's germline CDR1 is KGHSH and CDR2 LQKENI. The CDR3 covers 13 residues. DNA for the CDR3: TGTGCCAGCTCAGGGGCACCAACCGGGGAGCTGTTTTTT. This encodes CASSGAPTGELFF.

The rearrangement uses TRBV12-5 and TRBJ2-7; D unresolved. CDR1 LGHNT and CDR2 FRNRAP come from the germline V gene. The CDR3 consists of 13 residues. With 3 bases removed from V and 5 bases from J, the gap between germline ends came to 11 bases. The CDR3 region is CASGFTTTNEQYF. The CDR3 DNA follows: TGTGCTAGTGGTTTCACTACAACGAACGAGCAGTACTTC.

This clonotype was recorded a few times. J is TRBJ1-2 and V is TRBV28, with D maybe TRBD1 (6 bases). The CDR3 spans 16 residues. Germline CDR1 MDHEN, CDR2 SYDVKM. V lost 7 bases, J lost 0 bases, and 18 bases lay in between. The CDR3 is CASNPPGDGANYGYTF. CDR3 coding DNA: TGTGCCAGCAATCCTCCAGGGGACGGGGCTAACTATGGCTACACCTTC.

In the case of this clonotype: Possible read error: a much larger clone is one base away. The chain is built from TRBV7-2 and TRBJ2-1; 10 positions match TRBD2. There are 15 residues in the CDR3. Germline V gene data show CDR1 as SGHTA and CDR2 as FQGNSA. The CDR3 protein is CANSLLSGGYNEQFF. The CDR3 bases are TGTGCCAACAGCTTACTTAGCGGGGGGTACAATGAGCAGTTCTTC.

The rearrangement joins TRBV28 to TRBJ2-5; TRBD1 matches at 7 bases. Germline V gene sequence: CDR1 MDHEN, CDR2 SYDVKM. Trimming removed 4 bases from V and 2 bases from J; junction bases left unmatched: 7. The CDR3 covers 15 residues. CDR3 loop: CASSSHYRGQETQYF. The CDR3 DNA is TGTGCCAGCAGTTCCCATTACAGGGGTCAAGAGACCCAGTACTTC.